What follows are 20 T cell receptor beta chains derived from one specimen sequenced in a study of blood T cell repertoires in COVID-19. The table came from immunoSEQ multiplex PCR; TCRdb's copy has only in-frame clones and leaves some out. The sample carries roughly 190,000 clones, 76% recorded once. Material: PBMCs or T cells enriched from blood (not recorded which). These receptors came from a woman in her forties or fifties with acute COVID-19.

This clone was found once. This chain joins TRBV3-1 (or the pseudogene TRBV3-2) and TRBJ1-2, with D hard to call. The CDR3 sequence is 13 residues long. The germline V and J ends were trimmed by 3 bases and 3 bases, with 8 bases remaining between them. The germline gives CDR1 LGHDT, CDR2 YNNKEL (reference sequence). Here the CDR3 reads CASSHGRDYGYTF. The CDR3 nucleotides are TGTGCCAGCAGCCACGGGCGGGACTATGGCTACACCTTC.

This clone occurred once. The chain joins TRBV28 to TRBJ2-7, with D possibly matching TRBD2 (6 bases). Germline-derived CDR1 and CDR2 are MDHEN and SYDVKM. V lost 3 bases and J lost 4, with 19 bases in between. CDR3 length equals 16 residues. CDR3 nucleotide sequence: TGTGCCAGCAGTTTCTCCAGGACCCGGGAGTGGTACGAGCAGTACGTC. Protein sequence: CASSFSRTREWYEQYV.

The genes are TRBV6-5 and TRBJ1-6; the match to TRBD1 covers 7 bases. V shed 4 bases, J shed 5 bases, and the junction held 5 bases outside the gene matches. Germline V gene sequence: CDR1 MNHEY, CDR2 SVGAGI. The CDR3 loop spans 15 amino acids. CDR3 sequence reads: CASSWGQRHNSPLHF. CDR3 nucleotides: TGTGCCAGCAGTTGGGGACAGAGACATAATTCACCCCTCCACTTT.

V and J are TRBV9 and TRBJ2-1; D is perhaps TRBD2 (6 bases). The V gene lost 0 bases and the J gene lost 5 bases, with 12 bases spanning the gap. The CDR3 runs 15 residues. From germline, CDR1 is SGDLS and CDR2 YYNGEE. The CDR3 is CASSVAPAGHNEQFF. CDR3 DNA sequence: TGTGCCAGCAGCGTAGCACCAGCGGGCCACAATGAGCAGTTCTTC.

The chain recombines TRBV28 with TRBJ1-2; D remains unclear. The CDR3 consists of 13 residues. V lost 3 bases and J 4 bases, leaving 9 bases between the germline ends. Per germline, CDR1 MDHEN and CDR2 SYDVKM. The CDR3 region has the DNA TGTGCCAGCAGTTTTCTGTCCCTCTATGGCTACACCTTC. The encoded protein is CASSFLSLYGYTF.

The rearrangement joins TRBV19 to TRBJ1-5; TRBD1 matches at 7 bases. The trim removed 2 bases at V and 2 bases at J, leaving 6 bases unmatched. The germline gives CDR1 LNHDA, CDR2 SQIVND (reference sequence). The CDR3 runs 16 residues. CDR3: CASSIIGGEGNQPQHF. The CDR3 bases are TGTGCCAGTAGTATAATAGGGGGCGAGGGCAATCAGCCCCAGCATTTT.

This clone was detected a few times. The chain couples TRBV6-5 to TRBJ2-2; D ambiguous. The CDR3 is 16 residues long. Per germline, CDR1 MNHEY and CDR2 SVGAGI. V was cut by 3 bases and J by 7 bases, with 18 bases left in between. CDR3: CASSYLPLPGHGELFF. CDR3 DNA: TGTGCCAGCAGTTATTTACCCCTCCCAGGTCACGGGGAGCTGTTTTTT.

The chain has TRBV9 and TRBJ2-3, with TRBD2 matching 7 bases. The CDR3 consists of 16 residues. Trimming took 0 bases from V and 2 from J; bases not matched to a gene: 6. CDR1 and CDR2 (germline): SGDLS, YYNGEE. The CDR3 sequence: CASSVGGAGFTDTQYF. The CDR3 nucleotides are TGTGCCAGCAGCGTAGGGGGAGCGGGGTTCACAGATACGCAGTATTTT.

The chain employs TRBV6-1 and TRBJ1-5, with D unclear. The CDR3 runs to 14 residues. The germline V and J ends were trimmed by 2 bases and 1 base, with 6 bases remaining between them. Germline values: CDR1 MNHNS, CDR2 SASEGT. In nucleotides, the CDR3 is TGTGCCAGCAGTGAACGCGGGAGCAATCAGCCCCAGCATTTT. Its translation is CASSERGSNQPQHF.

Ten or more counts support this clone. The rearrangement joins TRBV5-4 to TRBJ1-3, with D possibly TRBD1 on 6 matching bases. The germline CDR1 and CDR2 sequences are SGHNT and YYREEE (reference sequence). Trimming removed 2 bases at V and 5 bases at J, with 11 bases between. The CDR3 extends over 14 amino acids. The DNA of the CDR3 is TGTGCCAGCAGCTTTCAGGGGACTAGAAACACCATATATTTT. It translates to CASSFQGTRNTIYF.

The gene calls are TRBV11-2 and TRBJ1-5; unclear D gene. The V end lost 1 base, the J end lost 3 bases, and 4 bases lay between the germline ends. The CDR3 extends over 13 amino acids. CDR1 is SGHAT and CDR2 is FQNNGV in the germline V gene. The CDR3 nucleotides read TGTGCCAGCAGCTTAGGGCTCAATCAGCCCCAGCATTTT. This sequence encodes CASSLGLNQPQHF.

The CDR3 protein is CASSHPRQTNSPLHF. In DNA, the CDR3 is TGTGCCAGCAGCCACCCAAGACAGACAAATTCACCCCTCCACTTT. The chain employs TRBV4-2 and TRBJ1-6; D might be TRBD1 (5 bases). Germline lookup yields CDR1 LGHNA and CDR2 YNFKEQ. The V end was cut by 3 bases, the J end by 7 bases, with 13 bases between. There are 15 residues in the CDR3.

The V gene is TRBV28, the J gene TRBJ2-4; 8 bases agree with TRBD1. This CDR3 has 15 amino acids. The V gene end was trimmed by 6 bases and the J gene end by 0 bases; junction bases not matched to a gene: 4. CDR1 MDHEN and CDR2 SYDVKM come from the germline V gene. CDR3 residues: CASSRDRIAKNIQYF. The CDR3 coding sequence is TGTGCCAGCAGCAGGGACAGGATAGCCAAAAACATTCAGTACTTC.

This chain connects TRBV18 to TRBJ2-1; 11 positions agree with TRBD2. This CDR3 is built from 16 residues. CDR1 and CDR2 from the germline V gene are KGHSH and LQKENI. With V trimmed by 4 bases and J by 6 bases, 8 bases remained unmatched. CDR3 nucleotides: TGTGCCAGCTCACTGACTAGCGGGGCTAATAGCAATGAGCAGTTCTTC. Translation: CASSLTSGANSNEQFF.

The table lists this clone with a count of one. This chain uses TRBV6-2 or TRBV6-3 with TRBJ2-5; tentatively, D is TRBD2 (5 bases). The germline CDR1 and CDR2 sequences are MNHEY and SVGEGT. V lost 6 bases and J lost 2, with 16 bases in between. This CDR3 is built from 15 residues. In DNA form, the CDR3 reads TGTGCCAGCAGCCCCCGGCGCGGGCGACAAGAGACCCAGTACTTC. Its protein is CASSPRRGRQETQYF.

The chain carries TRBV18 and TRBJ1-2, with 7 bases matching TRBD1. V was pared by 3 bases and J by 0 bases, with 4 bases of the junction left unmatched. Germline V gene sequence: CDR1 KGHSH, CDR2 LQKENI. The CDR3 contains 15 residues. The CDR3 here is CASSPGQRSNYGYTF. CDR3 DNA: TGTGCCAGCTCACCGGGACAGCGCTCTAACTATGGCTACACCTTC.

This chain uses TRBV29-1 with TRBJ2-2, with 8 bases that match TRBD2. The CDR3 consists of 16 residues. V was pared by 6 bases and J by 4 bases, with 13 bases of the junction left unmatched. Germline assignment: CDR1 SQVTM and CDR2 ANQGSEA. The CDR3 DNA reads TGCAGCGTAAGCTCGGGACTAGTGCAGGCCACCGGGGAGCTGTTTTTT. It codes for CSVSSGLVQATGELFF.

This chain connects TRBV7-9 to TRBJ2-5, with D uncertain. The CDR3 covers 12 residues. Trimming took 2 bases from V and 4 from J, leaving 5 bases between them. Germline-derived CDR1 and CDR2 are SEHNR and FQNEAQ (reference sequence). The CDR3 DNA reads as TGTGCCAGCAGCTTAACTTCAGAGACCCAGTACTTC. Its translation is CASSLTSETQYF.

This clone was seen once. This sequence joins TRBV5-4 and TRBJ1-1; 9 bases are a match to TRBD1. After removal of 4 bases from V and 6 bases from J, the junction contained 7 bases not matched to a gene. Germline CDR1 and CDR2: SGHNT and YYREEE (reference sequence). This CDR3 is built from 14 residues. CDR3 loop: CASSIGQGRAEAFF. In DNA, the CDR3 is TGTGCCAGCAGCATCGGACAGGGGCGTGCTGAAGCTTTCTTT. Full variable domain (missing parts from reference TRBV5-4 and TRBJ1-1): ETGVTQSPTHLIKTRGQQVTLRCSSQSGHNTVSWYQQALGQGPQFIFQYYREEENGRGNFPPRFSGLQFPNYSSELNVNALELDDSALYLCASSIGQGRAEAFFGQGTRLTVV.

This clone has more than one count but fewer than ten. The chain is built from TRBV10-1 and TRBJ1-2, with D perhaps matching TRBD1 (6 bases). CDR1 and CDR2 from the germline V gene are WNHNN and SYGVQD (reference sequence). Trimming took 1 base from V and 2 from J, leaving 11 bases between them. The CDR3 totals 15 residues. This CDR3 reads CASSEFATGNYGYTF. The DNA of the CDR3 is TGCGCCAGCAGTGAGTTCGCCACAGGGAACTATGGCTACACCTTC.